This T cell receptor beta chain was recovered during a study of OX40 agonist ivuxolimab in advanced cancers. Study context: An anti-OX40 (CD134) antibody with agonistic activity, ivuxolimab, was administered to patients.

Study-wide findings and caveats: The CD4+ and CD8+ T cells in the blood had expanded clonally by week 6 at 0.1 to 3.0 mg/kg.

The repertoire was sequenced with immunoSEQ multiplex PCR; TCRdb's copy has only in-frame clones and lacks some. The sample carries 69,000 or so clones, about 91% recorded once. Samples were taken at baseline and on day 1 of cycles 4 and 7. On this clone itself: The antigen is undetermined.

This material consisted of CD4+ or CD8+ T cells sorted from blood, taken in a trial of the OX40 agonist ivuxolimab. This clonotype was sampled from an adult with an advanced solid tumor such as melanoma, head and neck, liver or kidney cancer.

Here the CDR3 reads CATSRDERGVSTDTQYF. CDR3 nucleotides: TGTGCCACCAGCAGAGATGAGCGGGGGGTTAGCACAGATACGCAGTATTTT. This sequence joins TRBV15 and TRBJ2-3; TRBD2 matches at 9 bases. CDR3 length: 17 amino acids. The ends lost 0 bases at V and 0 bases at J; junction bases unmatched: 4. The germline V gene encodes CDR1 LNHNV and CDR2 YYDKDF (reference sequence).